This T cell receptor beta chain was sequenced during a study of control samples from healthy donors and cancer patients. The CDR3 loop spans 16 amino acids. Germline V lookup: CDR1 SGHTS, CDR2 YDEGEE. Deletions cut 0 bases from V and 7 bases from J, with 14 bases between. Sequenced by immunoSEQ multiplex PCR; TCRdb stores in-frame clones only, minus some. The sample yields roughly 100,000 clones, approximately 86% seen once. This receptor was identified in a man aged 25 to 40 in good health. Sequenced sample: blood. The chain has TRBV5-8 and TRBJ1-6; unclear D gene. CDR3 residues: CASSLEGRVANSPLHF. CDR3 nucleotide sequence: TGTGCCAGCAGCTTGGAAGGGCGTGTGGCAAATTCACCCCTCCACTTT. The full variable domain, with the rest looked up from reference TRBV5-8 and TRBJ1-6, is EAGVTQSPTHLIKTRGQQATLRCSPISGHTSVYWYQQALGLGLQFLLWYDEGEERNRGNFPPRFSGRQFPNYSSELNVNALELEDSALYLCASSLEGRVANSPLHFGNGTRLTVT.